One sample yielded the 29 T cell receptor beta chains listed below, sequenced in a study of cytomegalovirus exposure and HLA in healthy donors (dated by TCRdb to about 2017). Libraries were built with the immunoSEQ multiplex PCR assay. As stored in TCRdb, this immuneACCESS dataset retains in-frame rearrangements with V and J assigned. A fraction of the clones does not appear; measured against another copy, unresolved V genes explain less than half of the discrepancy, and the remainder lacks a known reason. This sample comprises about 160,000 clones, 85% to 90% of them detected only once. The ten largest clones take up roughly 5.7% of the sample. The sample comprised PBMCs. These receptors were collected from a woman aged 30 to 39 in good health and CMV-seronegative.

This clone was seen a single time. The chain recombines TRBV4-3 with TRBJ2-7; 7 bases line up with TRBD1. V dropped 2 bases and J dropped 0; count of bases not matched to a gene: 4. The CDR3 length is 15 residues. Germline lookup yields CDR1 LGHNA and CDR2 YSLEER. The CDR3 sequence: CASSQTTGFSYEQYF. CDR3 coding DNA: TGCGCCAGCAGCCAAACGACAGGGTTCTCCTACGAGCAGTACTTC.

CDR3 sequence: CASSLNWVAGPNVTQYF. CDR3 sequence (DNA): TGTGCCAGCAGCTTAAATTGGGTAGCGGGGCCAAATGTTACGCAGTATTTT. The V and J genes are TRBV7-3 and TRBJ2-3; 8 bases line up with TRBD2. Looked up from germline, CDR1 is SGHTA and CDR2 is FQGTGA. There are 17 residues in the CDR3. With 1 base clipped from V and 8 bases from J, the junction kept 14 bases outside the gene matches. Full variable domain (outside the CDR3, taken from reference TRBV7-3 and TRBJ2-3): GAGVSQTPSNKVTEKGKYVELRCDPISGHTALYWYRQSLGQGPEFLIYFQGTGAADDSGLPNDRFFAVRPEGSVSTLKIQRTERGDSAVYLCASSLNWVAGPNVTQYFGPGTRLTVL.

The chain carries TRBV5-1 and TRBJ2-7; perhaps TRBD1 as D (6 bases). CDR1 and CDR2 from the germline V gene are SGHRS and YFSETQ. The CDR3 is 13 amino acids. The V and J ends lost 5 bases and 4 bases respectively, with 13 bases between them. The CDR3 loop reads CASRTGTLYEQYF. The CDR3 DNA reads TGCGCCAGCAGGACCGGGACATTATACGAGCAGTACTTC.

This rearrangement joins TRBV19 to TRBJ1-6; possible D gene TRBD1, 5 bases. This CDR3 has 16 amino acids. Per the germline V gene, CDR1 is LNHDA and CDR2 is SQIVND (reference sequence). Between the trimmed V and J ends, which lost 7 bases and 0 bases, there was a span of 13 bases. The CDR3 sequence is CASKQERGSYNSPLHF. CDR3 DNA sequence: TGTGCCAGTAAGCAAGAAAGGGGCTCCTATAATTCACCCCTCCACTTT.

The J gene is TRBJ2-3, the V gene TRBV4-1; 8 nucleotides line up with TRBD2. Germline values: CDR1 MGHRA, CDR2 YSYEKL. The CDR3 runs 19 residues. The V segment lost 0 bases and the J segment 3 bases; nucleotides outside the gene matches: 14. DNA for the CDR3: TGCGCCAGCAGCCAAGACAAGCGGGAGTACCCCCATAGGACAGATACGCAGTATTTT. This sequence encodes CASSQDKREYPHRTDTQYF.

J is TRBJ2-1 and V is TRBV28; 13 positions agree with TRBD2. V lost 3 bases, J lost 0 bases, and 20 bases stayed unmatched. The CDR3 is made up of 23 amino acids. CDR1 is MDHEN and CDR2 is SYDVKM in the germline V gene. DNA for the CDR3: TGTGCCAGCAGTTTTGGCTTCGGGGTCAGGACTAGCGGGAGAAGGAGCTCCTACAATGAGCAGTTCTTC. It translates to CASSFGFGVRTSGRRSSYNEQFF.

CDR3 DNA sequence: TGTGCCAGCTCACCCTCGGAAGGAGAGACCCAGTACTTC. Protein: CASSPSEGETQYF. This chain links TRBV18 with TRBJ2-5; D gene ambiguous. Trimming removed 3 bases from V and 4 bases from J, with 9 bases in between. The CDR3 is 13 residues long. Germline V lookup: CDR1 KGHSH, CDR2 LQKENI.

The CDR3 region has the DNA TGCGCCAGCAGCTCACAGCGAGTAGACAATGAGCAGTTCTTC. Residues: CASSSQRVDNEQFF. The V call is TRBV5-1, the J call TRBJ2-1, with D hard to call. This CDR3 contains 14 residues. The germline V gene encodes CDR1 SGHRS and CDR2 YFSETQ. The germline V and J ends were trimmed by 3 bases and 5 bases, with 12 bases remaining between them.

This clone occurred a few times. The V call is TRBV7-3, the J call TRBJ2-1, with D perhaps TRBD2 (6 bases). Trimming removed 3 bases from V and 9 bases from J, with 12 bases in between. This CDR3 contains 13 residues. Germline V gene sequence: CDR1 SGHTA, CDR2 FQGTGA. This CDR3 reads CASSLEGWGEQFF. The CDR3 DNA sequence: TGTGCCAGCAGCTTGGAGGGTTGGGGTGAGCAGTTCTTC.

The chain joins TRBV6-5 to TRBJ2-2; tentatively, D is TRBD1 or TRBD2 (6 bases each). The CDR3 totals 15 residues. V gave up 7 bases and J gave up 1 base, with 13 bases separating them. Germline V lookup: CDR1 MNHEY, CDR2 SVGAGI. CDR3 sequence: CASTRRGRNTGELFF. The CDR3, as DNA: TGTGCCAGCACCAGACGGGGGCGGAACACCGGGGAGCTGTTTTTT.

This chain uses TRBV29-1 with TRBJ1-1, with D unclear. Germline V lookup: CDR1 SQVTM, CDR2 ANQGSEA. Between the trimmed V and J ends, which lost 6 bases and 0 bases, there was a span of 17 bases. The CDR3 runs to 15 residues. The CDR3 DNA reads TGCAGCGTGAAGGACCGAGAAAAGATGAACACTGAAGCTTTCTTT. Amino acids: CSVKDREKMNTEAFF.

This chain connects TRBV6-5 to TRBJ2-1, with 9 positions matching TRBD1. The V gene end was trimmed by 6 bases and the J gene end by 7 bases; junction bases not matched to a gene: 7. The germline gives CDR1 MNHEY, CDR2 SVGAGI. CDR3 length equals 14 residues. As DNA, the CDR3 is TGTGCCAGCAGAAGGGACAGGGCATTAAATGAGCAGTTCTTC. Amino acids: CASRRDRALNEQFF.

As DNA, the CDR3 is TGTGCCAGCAGTTTGGGACTTCAAAATCAGCCCCAGCATTTT. This translates into CASSLGLQNQPQHF. V gene TRBV6-6 combines with J gene TRBJ1-5, with D perhaps matching TRBD1 (5 bases). Per the germline V gene, CDR1 is MNHNY and CDR2 is SVGAGI (reference sequence). V was shortened by 4 bases and J by 4 bases, with 11 bases between the two germline ends. The CDR3 extends over 14 amino acids.

The J gene is TRBJ1-2, the V gene TRBV14, with D possibly TRBD1 on 5 matching bases. Trimming shortened V by 5 bases and J by 0 bases, and 16 bases separated the two germline ends. The CDR3 is 16 amino acids. Per the germline V gene, CDR1 is SGHDN and CDR2 is FVKESK. The DNA of the CDR3 is TGTGCCAGCAGCTCTTATAGACAGAAGACTAACTATGGCTACACCTTC. Translated: CASSSYRQKTNYGYTF.

The chain couples TRBV27 to TRBJ1-4; 7 bases are a match to TRBD1. Germline-derived CDR1 and CDR2 are MNHEY and SMNVEV (reference sequence). The CDR3 contains 15 residues. Trimming at V came to 2 bases and at J to 8 bases, leaving 8 bases not matched to a gene. CDR3 DNA: TGTGCCAGCAGTTTACGGGACAGCGGATCCGAAAAACTGTTTTTT. Its protein is CASSLRDSGSEKLFF.

The rearrangement uses TRBV19 and TRBJ2-1, with TRBD2 matching 8 bases. Germline CDR1 and CDR2: LNHDA and SQIVND (reference sequence). The junction had 18 bases not matched to a gene; V was cut back by 4 bases and J by 4 bases. The CDR3 totals 19 residues. The CDR3 bases are TGTGCCAGTAGTAACGGGGGGGCATCTGAAGCGGGATCTTACAATGAGCAGTTCTTC. The encoded protein is CASSNGGASEAGSYNEQFF.

In this sample, this clone turned up once. This rearrangement joins TRBV7-9 to TRBJ2-7, with D hard to call. V lost 7 bases to trimming and J lost 5 bases, with 18 bases between them. This CDR3 spans 14 amino acids. Per germline, CDR1 SEHNR and CDR2 FQNEAQ (reference sequence). CDR3 loop: CASTTSGWFDEQYF. CDR3 in DNA: TGTGCCAGCACAACTTCAGGATGGTTCGACGAGCAGTACTTC. The full variable domain, rest sourced from reference TRBV7-9 and TRBJ2-7, is DTGVSQNPRHKITKRGQNVTFRCDPISEHNRLYWYRQTLGQGPEFLTYFQNEAQLEKSRLLSDRFSAERPKGSFSTLEIQRTEQGDSAMYLCASTTSGWFDEQYFGPGTRLTVT.

The count of this clone is one. The chain employs TRBV4-3 and TRBJ2-7; perhaps TRBD2 as D (5 bases). CDR1 and CDR2 (germline): LGHNA, YSLEER. Trimming stripped 0 bases from V and 7 bases from J, with 19 bases between. The CDR3 is 16 amino acids. CDR3 residues: CASSQDRGSQRGEQYF. The CDR3 nucleotides read TGCGCCAGCAGCCAAGATAGAGGGTCGCAGCGTGGAGAGCAGTACTTC.

The rearrangement uses TRBV9 and TRBJ2-2; 9 positions agree with TRBD1. This CDR3 has 15 residues. Germline V gene sequence: CDR1 SGDLS, CDR2 YYNGEE. Unmatched junction bases numbered 9, after V lost 4 bases and J lost 8 bases. The CDR3 sequence: CASSLGTGSGGELFF. As DNA, the CDR3 is TGTGCCAGCAGCCTCGGGACAGGGAGCGGTGGGGAGCTGTTTTTT. Full variable domain (missing parts from reference TRBV9 and TRBJ2-2): DSGVTQTPKHLITATGQRVTLRCSPRSGDLSVYWYQQSLDQGLQFLIQYYNGEERAKGNILERFSAQQFPDLHSELNLSSLELGDSALYFCASSLGTGSGGELFFGEGSRLTVL.

The chain couples TRBV5-6 to TRBJ1-5, with a weak D call TRBD1 (6 bases). CDR1 and CDR2 from the germline V gene are SGHDT and YYEEEE. CDR3 length: 17 residues. Trimming took off 0 bases at V and 0 bases at J, with 13 bases between the two ends. CDR3 in DNA: TGTGCCAGCAGCTTGGCCGGGGGCCTTAATAGCAATCAGCCCCAGCATTTT. It specifies CASSLAGGLNSNQPQHF.

The chain is built from TRBV28 and TRBJ1-2; TRBD1 agrees at 7 bases. This CDR3 has 15 residues. The V segment lost 6 bases and the J segment 2 bases; nucleotides outside the gene matches: 9. Germline lookup yields CDR1 MDHEN and CDR2 SYDVKM. CDR3 nucleotides: TGTGCCAGCAGGCCTCTCCTGACAGGGAACTATGGCTACACCTTC. It specifies CASRPLLTGNYGYTF.

This rearrangement joins TRBV27 to TRBJ2-2, with 7 bases matching TRBD2. The CDR3 runs to 14 residues. J gave up 1 base and V 7 bases, and 3 bases lay outside the gene matches. The germline V gene has CDR1 MNHEY and CDR2 SMNVEV (reference sequence). Here the CDR3 DNA reads TGTGCCAGCAAATCTAGCGGGAACACCGGGGAGCTGTTTTTT. It encodes CASKSSGNTGELFF.

V usage is TRBV9 and J usage is TRBJ2-4; no reliable D call. Germline V gene data show CDR1 as SGDLS and CDR2 as YYNGEE. Trimming took 3 bases from V and 5 from J, leaving 12 bases between them. This CDR3 spans 14 amino acids. CDR3 loop: CASSAPGLENIQYF. Written as DNA, the CDR3 is TGTGCCAGCAGCGCCCCCGGTCTCGAAAACATTCAGTACTTC.

V and J are TRBV4-2 and TRBJ1-1; D uncertain. Germline CDR1 and CDR2: LGHNA and YNFKEQ. CDR3 size: 13 residues. Between the trimmed V and J ends, which lost 2 bases and 3 bases, there was a span of 7 bases. CDR3 protein: CASSQPDDTEAFF. CDR3 sequence (DNA): TGTGCCAGCAGCCAACCCGATGACACTGAAGCTTTCTTT.

V is TRBV11-1 and J is TRBJ2-7; 8 bases fit TRBD1. V lost 3 bases and J lost 5; bases outside the gene matches: 12. This CDR3 has 16 amino acids. Looked up from germline, CDR1 is SGHAT and CDR2 is FQDESV (reference sequence). The CDR3 nucleotides read TGTGCCAGCAGCTTCGGTCGGACAGGGTTTTTCAACGAGCAGTACTTC. Its translation: CASSFGRTGFFNEQYF. The variable domain in full, completed from reference TRBV11-1 and TRBJ2-7, reads EAEVAQSPRYKITEKSQAVAFWCDPISGHATLYWYRQILGQGPELLVQFQDESVVDDSQLPKDRFSAERLKGVDSTLKIQPAELGDSAMYLCASSFGRTGFFNEQYFGPGTRLTVT.

The V and J genes are TRBV7-6 and TRBJ1-2; perhaps TRBD1 as D (5 bases). CDR3 length: 13 amino acids. CDR1 is SGHVS, CDR2 FNYEAQ, per germline. With 6 bases removed from V and 5 bases from J, the gap between germline ends came to 13 bases. CDR3 coding DNA: TGTGCCAGCAGTCTGCCAGGGTCTTATGGCTACACCTTC. Translation: CASSLPGSYGYTF.

In nucleotides, the CDR3 is TGTGCCAGCAGCCGGGACAGACTTAATGAAAAACTGTTTTTT. Translated, it gives CASSRDRLNEKLFF. The V gene is TRBV27, the J gene TRBJ1-4, with 7 bases aligning to TRBD1. Germline-derived CDR1 and CDR2 are MNHEY and SMNVEV (reference sequence). CDR3 length: 14 amino acids. V gave up 6 bases and J gave up 4 bases; unmatched junction bases: 5.

The chain joins TRBV28 to TRBJ2-5; no firm D call. V was clipped by 5 bases and J by 1 base, with 2 bases between them. CDR3 length: 11 residues. Germline CDR1 is MDHEN and CDR2 is SYDVKM. The CDR3 sequence is CASSLQETQYF. CDR3 nucleotide sequence: TGTGCCAGCAGTCTCCAAGAGACCCAGTACTTC.

The J gene is TRBJ2-1, the V gene TRBV4-3; 10 nucleotides line up with TRBD2. The V gene's germline CDR1 is LGHNA and CDR2 YSLEER. CDR3 length: 16 amino acids. V was pared by 4 bases and J by 1 base, with 4 bases of the junction left unmatched. The CDR3 DNA follows: TGCGCCAGCAGCCGCGGACTAGCGGATTCCTACAATGAGCAGTTCTTC. Translation gives CASSRGLADSYNEQFF.